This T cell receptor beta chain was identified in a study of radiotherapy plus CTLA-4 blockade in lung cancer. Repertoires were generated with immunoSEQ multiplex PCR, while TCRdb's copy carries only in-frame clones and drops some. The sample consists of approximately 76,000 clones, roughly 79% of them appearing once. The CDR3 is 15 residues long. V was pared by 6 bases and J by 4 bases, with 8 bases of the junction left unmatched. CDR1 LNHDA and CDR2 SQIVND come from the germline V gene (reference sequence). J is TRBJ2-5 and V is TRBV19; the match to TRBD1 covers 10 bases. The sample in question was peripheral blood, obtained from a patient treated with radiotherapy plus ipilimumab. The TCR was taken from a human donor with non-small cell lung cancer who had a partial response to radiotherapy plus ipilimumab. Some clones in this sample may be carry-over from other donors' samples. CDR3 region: CASSPGQGSIETQYF. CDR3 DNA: TGTGCCAGTAGCCCGGGACAGGGGAGTATAGAGACCCAGTACTTC. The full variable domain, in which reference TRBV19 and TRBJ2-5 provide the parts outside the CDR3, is DGGITQSPKYLFRKEGQNVTLSCEQNLNHDAMYWYRQDPGQGLRLIYYSQIVNDFQKGDIAEGYSVSREKKESFPLTVTSAQKNPTAFYLCASSPGQGSIETQYFGPGTRLLVL.